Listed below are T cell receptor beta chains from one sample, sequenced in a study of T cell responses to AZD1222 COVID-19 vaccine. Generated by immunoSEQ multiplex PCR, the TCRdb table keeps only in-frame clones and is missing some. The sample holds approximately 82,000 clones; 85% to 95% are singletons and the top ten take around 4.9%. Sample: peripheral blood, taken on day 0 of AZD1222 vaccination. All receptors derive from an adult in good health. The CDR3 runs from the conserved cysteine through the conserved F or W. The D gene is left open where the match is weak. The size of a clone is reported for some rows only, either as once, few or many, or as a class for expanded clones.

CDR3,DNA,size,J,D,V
CASSGETGGFCQPQHF,TGTGCCAGCAGTGGAGAAACAGGGGGTTTCTGTCAGCCCCAGCATTTT,NA,TRBJ1-5,TRBD1,TRBV6-1
CASSATPGLDYDQYF,TGTGCCAGCAGCGCAACCCCGGGACTAGATTACGACCAGTACTTC,NA,TRBJ2-7,TRBD2,TRBV11-2
CASSTGAPYSNQPQHF,TGTGCCAGTAGTACCGGGGCCCCCTATAGCAATCAGCCCCAGCATTTT,NA,TRBJ1-5,NA,TRBV19
CAIATTGDFSYEQYF,TGTGCCATAGCTACTACCGGGGACTTCTCCTACGAGCAGTACTTC,NA,TRBJ2-7,NA,TRBV10-3
CASSLGGTEETQYF,TGTGCCAGCAGCTTGGGGGGGACGGAAGAGACCCAGTACTTC,NA,TRBJ2-5,NA,TRBV5-4
CASSVEEGQPQHF,TGTGCCAGCAGCGTAGAGGAAGGGCAGCCCCAGCATTTT,NA,TRBJ1-5,NA,TRBV9
CASSGDPDRPTYGYTF,TGTGCCAGCAGTGGGGACCCCGACAGGCCTACCTATGGCTACACCTTC,NA,TRBJ1-2,NA,TRBV6-4
CASSLNSMRSDTQYF,TGTGCCAGCAGCTTGAACTCAATGAGGTCAGATACGCAGTATTTT,few,TRBJ2-3,NA,TRBV5-4
CASSIGDGAYNEQFF,TGTGCCAGTAGTATCGGAGACGGGGCCTACAATGAGCAGTTCTTC,NA,TRBJ2-1,NA,TRBV19
CASSSTQGTGKYEQYF,TGTGCCAGCAGTTCTACTCAAGGGACAGGGAAGTACGAGCAGTACTTC,NA,TRBJ2-7,TRBD1,TRBV6-5
CASSEATGHLSGNTIYF,TGTGCCAGCAGTGAAGCGACAGGACATCTCTCTGGAAACACCATATATTTT,NA,TRBJ1-3,NA,TRBV6-1
CASSQDLGRGFTDTQYF,TGTGCCAGCAGCCAAGATCTGGGACGGGGGTTCACAGATACGCAGTATTTT,NA,TRBJ2-3,NA,TRBV3-1/TRBV3-2
CASGRSTTSRQETQYF,TGTGCTAGTGGTCGATCAACAACCAGCCGCCAAGAGACCCAGTACTTC,NA,TRBJ2-5,NA,TRBV12-5
CASGQGSTDTQYF,TGTGCCAGCGGACAGGGATCCACAGATACGCAGTATTTT,NA,TRBJ2-3,TRBD1,TRBV9
CASSLGNRDADTQYF,TGTGCCAGCAGCTTAGGAAACAGGGACGCAGATACGCAGTATTTT,NA,TRBJ2-3,NA,TRBV7-6
CSAEGTRGQAFF,TGCAGCGCCGAGGGGACCAGAGGTCAAGCTTTCTTT,NA,TRBJ1-1,NA,TRBV29-1
CASSPGSAGAIIQYF,TGTGCCAGCAGCCCAGGGTCCGCGGGGGCAATCATTCAGTACTTC,NA,TRBJ2-4,NA,TRBV3-1/TRBV3-2
CASSQGLQVNTEAFF,TGCGCCAGCAGCCAAGGGTTACAGGTGAACACTGAAGCTTTCTTT,NA,TRBJ1-1,NA,TRBV4-3
CASSVGGDRNSPLHF,TGTGCCAGCAGCGTAGGTGGGGACAGAAATTCACCCCTCCACTTT,NA,TRBJ1-6,TRBD1,TRBV9
CASSPYLEAFF,TGTGCCAGCAGCCCTTACCTTGAAGCTTTCTTT,NA,TRBJ1-1,NA,TRBV2
CASGGASRYNEQFF,TGCGCCTCGGGGGGGGCCTCCCGCTACAATGAGCAGTTCTTC,NA,TRBJ2-1,TRBD2,TRBV5-1
CASSLVGYEQYF,TGTGCCAGCAGTTTAGTAGGGTACGAGCAGTACTTC,NA,TRBJ2-7,NA,TRBV28
CATSDKPGFSGANVLTF,TGTGCCACCAGTGATAAACCAGGGTTTTCCGGGGCCAACGTCCTGACTTTC,NA,TRBJ2-6,NA,TRBV24-1
CASSRGTSGRETQYF,TGTGCCAGCAGCCGCGGGACTAGCGGTCGGGAGACCCAGTACTTC,once,TRBJ2-5,TRBD2,TRBV27
CASAGQSSSYEQYF,TGCGCCAGTGCGGGACAGTCTAGCTCCTACGAGCAGTACTTC,NA,TRBJ2-7,NA,TRBV5-1
CASRRTPQSSYEQYF,TGTGCCAGCAGGAGGACACCTCAAAGCTCCTACGAGCAGTACTTC,NA,TRBJ2-7,NA,TRBV3-1/TRBV3-2
CASSQGDSLNTGELFF,TGTGCCAGCAGCCAAGGGGACAGCCTAAACACCGGGGAGCTGTTTTTT,NA,TRBJ2-2,TRBD1,TRBV3-1/TRBV3-2
CASSLSGGPDIQYF,TGTGCCAGCAGTCTTAGTGGGGGGCCGGACATTCAGTACTTC,NA,TRBJ2-4,NA,TRBV28
CASSLGLKEQPQHF,TGTGCCAGCAGCTTGGGACTAAAGGAGCAGCCCCAGCATTTT,NA,TRBJ1-5,NA,TRBV5-8
CASSRGETLGYTF,TGCGCCAGCAGCAGGGGTGAGACTTTGGGCTACACCTTC,NA,TRBJ1-2,NA,TRBV5-1
CASSLEGAGTWAEQYF,TGTGCCAGCAGCTTAGAGGGGGCGGGGACGTGGGCCGAGCAGTACTTC,NA,TRBJ2-7,NA,TRBV7-2
CASSQGKGREQYF,TGTGCCAGCAGCCAAGGGAAAGGGAGGGAGCAGTACTTC,few,TRBJ2-7,NA,TRBV3-1/TRBV3-2
CASSPHLFGQGGYTF,TGTGCCAGCAGCCCTCACCTATTCGGACAGGGTGGCTACACCTTC,NA,TRBJ1-2,TRBD1,TRBV9
CASSVHPAGDRYGYTF,TGTGCCAGCAGCGTCCACCCCGCTGGGGACCGCTATGGCTACACCTTC,once,TRBJ1-2,NA,TRBV9
CASDRGPDSNQPQHF,TGTGCCAGCGACAGGGGACCTGATAGCAATCAGCCCCAGCATTTT,NA,TRBJ1-5,TRBD1,TRBV6-5
CASSLDGGEQYF,TGCGCCAGCAGCTTGGATGGGGGCGAGCAGTATTTT,NA,TRBJ2-3,NA,TRBV5-1
CASRRTGVGGYTF,TGTGCCAGTAGGCGGACAGGGGTGGGTGGCTACACCTTC,NA,TRBJ1-2,TRBD1,TRBV19
CASSRPTVNNEQFF,TGTGCCAGCAGTCGTCCGACGGTAAACAATGAGCAGTTCTTC,NA,TRBJ2-1,NA,TRBV6-5
CASSPRENQPQHF,TGTGCCAGCAGTCCCCGGGAGAATCAGCCCCAGCATTTT,few,TRBJ1-5,NA,TRBV2
CASSVDHGQTFSGNTIYF,TGTGCCAGCAGCGTAGACCACGGGCAGACCTTCTCTGGAAACACCATATATTTT,once,TRBJ1-3,NA,TRBV9
CASSAAPWQGANEKLFF,TGTGCCAGCAGTGCCGCCCCCTGGCAAGGGGCTAATGAAAAACTGTTTTTT,NA,TRBJ1-4,NA,TRBV6-1